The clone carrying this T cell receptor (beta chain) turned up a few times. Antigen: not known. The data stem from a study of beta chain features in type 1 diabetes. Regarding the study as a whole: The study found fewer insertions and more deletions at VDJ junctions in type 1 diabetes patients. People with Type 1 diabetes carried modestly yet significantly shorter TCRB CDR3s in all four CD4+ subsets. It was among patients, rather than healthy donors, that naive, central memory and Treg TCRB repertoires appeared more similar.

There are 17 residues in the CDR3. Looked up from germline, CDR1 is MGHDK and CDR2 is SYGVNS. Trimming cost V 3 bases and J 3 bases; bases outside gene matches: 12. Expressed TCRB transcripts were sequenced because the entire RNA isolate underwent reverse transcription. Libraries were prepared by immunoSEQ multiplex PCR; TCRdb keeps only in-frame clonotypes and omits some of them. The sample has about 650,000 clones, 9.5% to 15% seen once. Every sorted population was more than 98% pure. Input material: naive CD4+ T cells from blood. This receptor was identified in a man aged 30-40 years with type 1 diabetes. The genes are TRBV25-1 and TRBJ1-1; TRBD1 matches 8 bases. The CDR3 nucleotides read TGTGCCAGCAGTGACCCTCGGTCGACAGGGGCATACACTGAAGCTTTCTTT. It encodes CASSDPRSTGAYTEAFF.